This T cell receptor (beta chain) was sequenced for a study of blood T cell repertoires in COVID-19. Study-wide context: Whether acute or convalescent, the COVID-19 samples came from the United States, Italy and Spain. T cells, B-cell-depleted T cells, or PBMCs supplied cDNA or gDNA.

Original data processing: Reference gene primer amplification gave estimated nucleated cell counts. Only in-frame clones appear in the TCRdb table, and some are missing; sequencing was by immunoSEQ multiplex PCR. The V and J calls and clone size were taken over from that table, and D and trimming were inferred from the DNA. This sample carries about 26,000 clones, over 85% of them seen once, and the ten largest clones take approximately 2.8%. Trimming removed 1 base at V and 7 bases at J, with 14 bases between. Per the germline V gene, CDR1 is SNHLY and CDR2 is FYNNEI. CDR3 length equals 14 residues.

The chain recombines TRBV2 with TRBJ2-7; possible D gene TRBD1, 5 bases. This receptor was obtained from a human donor in a cohort sampled during active COVID-19. The specimen sequenced was peripheral blood. CDR3 amino acids: CASSEGQGRSEQYF. The CDR3 DNA sequence: TGTGCCAGCAGTGAAGGGCAGGGAAGGAGTGAGCAGTACTTC.